A single sample is the source of the 28 T cell receptor beta chains below, sequenced in a study of T cell repertoires in cytomegalovirus infection. For these TCRs, the target antigens are not known. In TCRdb, the reads were re-called with MiXCR into one record per CDR3 protein. The sample shows about 830,000 distinct CDR3 sequences, approximately 32% of them seen only once. Source: cultured CD8+ T cells from PBMCs, taken from culture after CMV antigen stimulation. Receptors originate from a human donor in good health (CMV status not recorded). Some clones in this sample may be carry-over from other donors' samples.

The V and J genes are TRBV7-6 and TRBJ1-2; weak D call: TRBD1 (5 bases). CDR1 and CDR2 from the germline V gene are SGHVS and FNYEAQ. V was clipped by 2 bases and J by 8 bases, with 15 bases between them. This CDR3 is built from 14 residues. The CDR3 here is CASSLSTRVEGYTF. The CDR3 nucleotides are TGTGCCAGCAGCTTATCGACCAGGGTTGAGGGCTACACCTTC.

The chain is built from TRBV12-3 or TRBV12-4 and TRBJ1-4; D might be TRBD1 (6 bases). V shed 7 bases and J shed 6 bases, with 12 bases lying between them. The CDR3 has 13 residues. The CDR3 coding sequence is TGTGCCAGCATGGACAGCGAAGATGAAAAACTGTTTTTT. Its translation: CASMDSEDEKLFF.

This clonotype was found once. The rearrangement uses TRBV6-5 and TRBJ2-2; a possible D gene is TRBD2 (6 bases). The length of the CDR3 is 14 residues. V shed 2 bases and J shed 4 bases, with 8 bases lying between them. Germline lookup yields CDR1 MNHEY and CDR2 SVGAGI. The CDR3 DNA sequence: TGTGCCAGCAGTTACGGGACTTTCACCGGGGAGCTGTTTTTT. Residues: CASSYGTFTGELFF.

This clonotype has more than one count but fewer than ten. This sequence joins TRBV7-6 and TRBJ2-1, with TRBD2 matching over 12 bases. The CDR3 is made up of 16 amino acids. After removal of 3 bases from V and 4 bases from J, the junction contained 4 bases not matched to a gene. Germline V gene sequence: CDR1 SGHVS, CDR2 FNYEAQ. This CDR3 reads CASSFLLAGGYNEQFF. In DNA form, the CDR3 reads TGTGCCAGCAGCTTCCTCCTAGCGGGGGGGTACAATGAGCAGTTCTTC.

This clonotype has just one count. The V call is TRBV6-5, the J call TRBJ2-7; TRBD1 or TRBD2 may be the D gene (5 bases each). This CDR3 contains 16 residues. V was shortened by 5 bases and J by 2 bases, with 19 bases between the two germline ends. Germline assignment: CDR1 MNHEY and CDR2 SVGAGI. As DNA, the CDR3 is TGTGCCAGCAGTGACGAGGGACCAATACTCACCTACGAGCAGTACGTC. Its translation: CASSDEGPILTYEQYV.

The J gene is TRBJ2-3, the V gene TRBV7-2, with TRBD2 matching over 11 bases. Trimming took 5 bases from V and 4 from J; bases not matched to a gene: 8. The CDR3 is made up of 16 amino acids. The germline gives CDR1 SGHTA, CDR2 FQGNSA. The DNA of the CDR3 is TGTGCCAGCAGCCCATCTAGCGGGGGGACAGCAGATACGCAGTATTTT. Translated: CASSPSSGGTADTQYF.

This clonotype appeared a few times. The rearrangement joins TRBV7-9 to TRBJ2-2, with a tentative D call TRBD2 (5 bases). Deletions cut 5 bases from V and 1 base from J, with 11 bases between. Germline V gene sequence: CDR1 SEHNR, CDR2 FQNEAQ (reference sequence). There are 15 residues in the CDR3. In DNA, the CDR3 is TGTGCCAGCAGCGGACTTCGGGTGAACACCGGGGAGCTGTTTTTT. It is translated as CASSGLRVNTGELFF.

This clonotype was recorded a few times. The chain combines TRBV29-1 with TRBJ2-2, with 7 nucleotides matching TRBD1. The length of the CDR3 is 11 residues. The V segment lost 4 bases and the J segment 7 bases; nucleotides outside the gene matches: 0. The germline V gene has CDR1 SQVTM and CDR2 ANQGSEA. The DNA for the CDR3 is TGCAGCGTTGGACAGGGCGGGGAGCTGTTTTTT. It is translated as CSVGQGGELFF.

The rearrangement uses TRBV6-5 and TRBJ2-1; TRBD2 matches 10 bases. J was trimmed by 4 bases and V by 4 bases; bases with no gene match: 7. Germline V gene sequence: CDR1 MNHEY, CDR2 SVGAGI. The CDR3 runs 16 residues. CDR3 coding DNA: TGTGCCAGCAGTTTTTCACTAGCGGGGTGGTACAATGAGCAGTTCTTC. Translating gives CASSFSLAGWYNEQFF.

This chain connects TRBV7-6 to TRBJ2-1, with 9 bases fitting TRBD2. The germline V gene encodes CDR1 SGHVS and CDR2 FNYEAQ. The CDR3 contains 16 residues. J gave up 9 bases and V 2 bases, and 11 bases lay outside the gene matches. The CDR3 coding sequence is TGTGCCAGCAGCTTACCTGGTGCGGGGGGGCTCAGTGAGCAGTTCTTC. It yields the protein CASSLPGAGGLSEQFF.

In this sample, this clonotype turned up a few times. V usage is TRBV7-6 and J usage is TRBJ2-7; D not certain. The CDR3 has 13 amino acids. CDR1 is SGHVS and CDR2 is FNYEAQ in the germline V gene. Deletions cut 1 base from V and 2 bases from J, with 6 bases between. CDR3 residues: CASSLGIAYEQYF. CDR3 DNA sequence: TGTGCCAGCAGCTTAGGGATCGCCTACGAGCAGTACTTC.

The chain has TRBV6-6 and TRBJ2-1; D is possibly TRBD2 (6 bases). V lost 11 bases and J 3 bases, leaving 29 bases between the germline ends. There are 18 residues in the CDR3. The V gene's germline CDR1 is MNHNY and CDR2 SVGAGI (reference sequence). Here the CDR3 reads CASLRDGGTFLRYNEQFF. The CDR3 region has the DNA TGTGCCTCCCTCAGGGACGGGGGAACTTTTTTACGCTACAATGAGCAGTTCTTC.

A word on this clonotype: One end of the junction fails to match germline, which may point to a read error. The chain uses TRBV24-1 and TRBJ1-1, with a weak D call TRBD1 (6 bases). The length of the CDR3 is 17 residues. CDR1 is KGHDR and CDR2 is SFDVKD in the germline V gene. CDR3 sequence reads: CATSDSTRGTQNTEAYF. The CDR3 DNA reads TGTGCCACCAGTGATTCGACCCGGGGGACACAGAACACTGAAGCTTACTTT.

This clonotype showed up just a few times. The chain combines TRBV28 with TRBJ2-1; 8 bases are shared with TRBD2. This CDR3 contains 18 residues. Germline V gene sequence: CDR1 MDHEN, CDR2 SYDVKM. Trimming took 2 bases from V and 0 from J; bases not matched to a gene: 9. For the CDR3, the DNA is TGTGCCAGCAGTTTAAGCGGGGGAGGTCTAAGCTCCTACAATGAGCAGTTCTTC. Its translation: CASSLSGGGLSSYNEQFF. The full variable domain, completed using reference TRBV28 and TRBJ2-1, is DVKVTQSSRYLVKRTGEKVFLECVQDMDHENMFWYRQDPGLGLRLIYFSYDVKMKEKGDIPEGYSVSREKKERFSLILESASTNQTSMYLCASSLSGGGLSSYNEQFFGPGTRLTVL.

Remarks on this clonotype: This sequence may be a read error, since a much larger clone differs from it by one base. This rearrangement joins TRBV9 to TRBJ1-1; TRBD1 is a possible D gene (6 bases). Trimming took 0 bases from V and 4 from J, leaving 10 bases between them. Looked up from germline, CDR1 is SGDLS and CDR2 is YYNGEE. The length of the CDR3 is 14 residues. CDR3 loop: CASSVGTAGTEAFF. As DNA, the CDR3 is TGTGCCAGCAGCGTAGGGACAGCGGGCACTGAAGCTTTCTTT.

CDR3 amino acids: CASSQDLGGTYGYTF. In DNA form, the CDR3 reads TGTGCCAGCAGCCAAGATCTTGGGGGCACCTATGGCTACACCTTC. The chain couples TRBV4-2 to TRBJ1-2, with D tentatively TRBD1 (6 bases). CDR1 and CDR2 from the germline V gene are LGHNA and YNFKEQ. V was shortened by 0 bases and J by 4 bases, with 12 bases between the two germline ends. The CDR3 has 15 amino acids.

This chain joins TRBV7-2 and TRBJ2-6; maybe TRBD1 (6 bases). Trimming shortened V by 4 bases and J by 3 bases, and 16 bases separated the two germline ends. The germline CDR1 and CDR2 sequences are SGHTA and FQGNSA. The CDR3 is made up of 17 amino acids. CDR3 DNA: TGTGCCAGCAGCTGGCGATCGAGGGGGTATGGGGCCAACGTCCTGACTTTC. Protein product: CASSWRSRGYGANVLTF.

The chain employs TRBV29-1 and TRBJ2-5; 10 bases are a match to TRBD2. The CDR3 runs to 14 residues. The V and J ends lost 2 bases and 2 bases, in that order; junction bases with no gene match: 2. Germline CDR1 and CDR2: SQVTM and ANQGSEA. CDR3 in amino acids: CSVELAGAQETQYF. DNA for the CDR3: TGCAGCGTTGAACTAGCGGGGGCTCAAGAGACCCAGTACTTC.

V gene TRBV5-6 combines with J gene TRBJ2-7, with D perhaps TRBD1 or TRBD2 (6 bases each). Trimming removed 1 base from V and 0 bases from J, with 26 bases in between. The V gene's germline CDR1 is SGHDT and CDR2 YYEEEE. CDR3 length equals 20 residues. The CDR3 is CASSLINRDTEGYPSYEQYV. The CDR3 DNA follows: TGTGCCAGCAGCTTGATCAACCGGGACACGGAGGGCTATCCCTCCTACGAGCAGTACGTC.

The rearrangement uses TRBV6-5 and TRBJ1-1; 7 nucleotides align to TRBD1. Per germline, CDR1 MNHEY and CDR2 SVGAGI. Trimming cost V 7 bases and J 1 base; bases outside gene matches: 9. This CDR3 comprises 15 residues. Written as DNA, the CDR3 is TGTGCCAGCACTTCCAGGGGGGATCGGAACACTGAAGCTTTCTTT. This encodes CASTSRGDRNTEAFF.

Many counts were recorded for this clonotype. The chain couples TRBV7-6 to TRBJ1-1; TRBD1 agrees at 7 bases. The CDR3 is made up of 17 amino acids. V lost 1 base to trimming and J lost 2 bases; unmatched junction nucleotides: 10. Per germline, CDR1 SGHVS and CDR2 FNYEAQ. CDR3 in amino acids: CASSLVGRTGDNTEAFF. CDR3 bases: TGTGCCAGCAGCTTAGTGGGGAGGACAGGAGATAACACTGAAGCTTTCTTT.

This sequence joins TRBV9 and TRBJ1-2, with D unclear. Germline V gives CDR1 SGDLS, CDR2 YYNGEE. Between the trimmed V and J ends, which lost 6 bases and 6 bases, there was a span of 18 bases. CDR3 size: 14 residues. The CDR3 region is CASKPDGRRDGYTF. DNA of the CDR3: TGTGCCAGCAAACCAGACGGCAGACGGGATGGCTACACCTTC.

This clonotype was counted a few times. This chain links TRBV4-1 with TRBJ2-1; 10 bases line up with TRBD2. The CDR3 spans 16 residues. The V gene's germline CDR1 is MGHRA and CDR2 YSYEKL. J gave up 8 bases and V 0 bases, and 7 bases lay outside the gene matches. The CDR3 DNA reads as TGCGCCAGCAGCCAAGAGAGGAGCGGGGGGGCCGATGAGCAGTTCTTC. Translating gives CASSQERSGGADEQFF.

This clonotype showed up just a few times. The chain has TRBV5-6 and TRBJ1-4; D is perhaps TRBD1 (5 bases). The CDR3 is 16 residues long. V was shortened by 0 bases and J by 2 bases, with 11 bases between the two germline ends. The V gene's germline CDR1 is SGHDT and CDR2 YYEEEE. The CDR3 sequence: CASSLGVPGTNEKLFF. In DNA, the CDR3 is TGTGCCAGCAGCTTGGGGGTTCCAGGGACTAATGAAAAACTGTTTTTT.

This clonotype turned up a few times. The genes are TRBV5-4 and TRBJ2-2, with D perhaps being TRBD1 or TRBD2 (5 bases each). The V end lost 7 bases, the J end lost 8 bases, and 9 bases lay between the germline ends. Germline values: CDR1 SGHNT, CDR2 YYREEE (reference sequence). This CDR3 is built from 11 residues. This chain's CDR3 is CASGGVGELFF. In DNA, the CDR3 is TGTGCCAGCGGGGGTGTGGGGGAGCTGTTTTTT. Filled out from reference TRBV5-4 and TRBJ2-2, the complete variable domain reads ETGVTQSPTHLIKTRGQQVTLRCSSQSGHNTVSWYQQALGQGPQFIFQYYREEENGRGNFPPRFSGLQFPNYSSELNVNALELDDSALYLCASGGVGELFFGEGSRLTVL.

The J gene is TRBJ1-1, the V gene TRBV27, with D maybe TRBD1 (5 bases). The germline CDR1 and CDR2 sequences are MNHEY and SMNVEV (reference sequence). This CDR3 spans 17 amino acids. V lost 8 bases and J lost 0, with 22 bases in between. The CDR3 here is CASQEYSGLAVNTEAFF. The CDR3 bases are TGTGCCAGCCAGGAATATTCAGGGTTGGCGGTGAACACTGAAGCTTTCTTT.

Comment on this clonotype: Because it lacks the conserved phenylalanine or tryptophan at the end, this CDR3 is likely a read error. This chain links TRBV4-1 with TRBJ2-7; D unclear. CDR3 length: 11 residues. V dropped 3 bases and J dropped 3 bases, with 3 bases sitting between them. Germline CDR1 reads MGHRA; CDR2 reads YSYEKL. CDR3 sequence (DNA): TGCGCCAGCAGCCACCACTACGAGCAGTACTCC. Its translation is CASSHHYEQYS.

The chain is built from TRBV7-6 and TRBJ2-5, with D possibly matching TRBD2 (6 bases). Per the germline V gene, CDR1 is SGHVS and CDR2 is FNYEAQ. This CDR3 has 16 residues. V was clipped by 2 bases and J by 5 bases, with 18 bases between them. The CDR3 nucleotides read TGTGCCAGCAGCTTAAAGCAAGGTCGGGGGAGGGAGACCCAGTACTTC. This sequence encodes CASSLKQGRGRETQYF.